Following are 26 T cell receptor beta chains from one sample sequenced in a study of CD8 T cells in ankylosing spondylitis. No antigen has been identified for these receptors. Regarding the study as a whole: One TCR beta motif, made up of 7 or 8 highly homologous variants, appeared characteristic of ankylosing spondylitis blood.

TCRdb fed the 5' RACE reads into MiXCR, producing one record per CDR3 protein. The table shows over 600,000 distinct CDR3 sequences, with around 20% occurring only once. Sequencing input: blood, either unsorted or a sorted T cell fraction (not recorded which). The receptors were gathered from a male donor with ankylosing spondylitis.

This clonotype was observed a handful of times. The CDR3: CARGQFVVDTGELFF. CDR3 DNA sequence: TGCGCCAGGGGTCAGTTCGTCGTGGACACCGGGGAGCTGTTTTTT. This chain connects TRBV10-1 to TRBJ2-2; the D is unclear. Trimming shortened V by 9 bases and J by 3 bases, and 17 bases separated the two germline ends. The V gene's germline CDR1 is WNHNN and CDR2 SYGVQD (reference sequence). CDR3 length equals 15 residues.

This clonotype was found many times. The chain has TRBV3-1 and TRBJ1-5; D might be TRBD1 (5 bases). Germline CDR1 is LGHDT and CDR2 is YNNKEL (reference sequence). This CDR3 has 14 amino acids. V was trimmed by 2 bases and J by 3 bases, leaving 8 bases between them. In DNA, the CDR3 is TGTGCCAGCAGCCAATCAGGGAACAATCAGCCCCAGCATTTT. Protein: CASSQSGNNQPQHF.

J is TRBJ2-1 and V is TRBV11-2; D is possibly TRBD2 (6 bases). The CDR3 sequence is 12 residues long. The V end was cut by 4 bases, the J end by 10 bases, with 11 bases between. The germline CDR1 and CDR2 sequences are SGHAT and FQNNGV. The CDR3 sequence is CASSSRGAEQFF. The CDR3 DNA reads as TGTGCCAGCAGCTCCCGCGGGGCGGAGCAGTTCTTC.

The rearrangement joins TRBV11-2 to TRBJ2-2, with D perhaps assigned TRBD1 or TRBD2 (5 bases each). Trimming pared 4 bases from V and 4 bases from J, leaving 10 bases between. The CDR3 loop spans 14 amino acids. Germline-derived CDR1 and CDR2 are SGHAT and FQNNGV. The CDR3 reads CASSSGPRTGELFF. The CDR3 coding sequence is TGTGCCAGCAGCTCGGGACCGCGCACCGGGGAGCTGTTTTTT. The full variable domain, rest sourced from reference TRBV11-2 and TRBJ2-2, is EAGVAQSPRYKIIEKRQSVAFWCNPISGHATLYWYQQILGQGPKLLIQFQNNGVVDDSQLPKDRFSAERLKGVDSTLKIQPAKLEDSAVYLCASSSGPRTGELFFGEGSRLTVL.

A few counts support this clonotype. The rearrangement links TRBV4-1 to TRBJ1-4; D uncertain. CDR1 and CDR2 (germline): MGHRA, YSYEKL. V was shortened by 4 bases and J by 3 bases, with 15 bases between the two germline ends. This CDR3 comprises 16 residues. The CDR3 sequence is CASSPMEVNANEKLFF. The CDR3 DNA is TGCGCCAGCAGCCCGATGGAGGTGAATGCTAATGAAAAACTGTTTTTT.

This clonotype has only one observation. The V and J genes are TRBV20-1 and TRBJ2-4; 12 bases align to TRBD2. The CDR3 spans 17 residues. CDR1 is DFQATT and CDR2 is SNEGSKA in the germline V gene (reference sequence). V shed 0 bases, J shed 3 bases, and the junction held 6 bases outside the gene matches. In nucleotides, the CDR3 is TGCAGTGCTAGAGATTCTAGCGGGGGGGAGATCAAAAACATTCAGTACTTC. Amino acids: CSARDSSGGEIKNIQYF.

This clonotype was detected many times. The V and J genes are TRBV12-3 or TRBV12-4 and TRBJ2-7; either TRBD1 or TRBD2 may supply D (5 bases each). This CDR3 contains 15 residues. Trimming stripped 6 bases from V and 2 bases from J, with 17 bases between. CDR3 residues: CASSPGRDLPYEQYF. The CDR3 DNA sequence: TGTGCCAGCAGCCCCGGCAGGGACCTCCCCTACGAGCAGTACTTC.

The rearrangement uses TRBV4-3 and TRBJ2-1; 11 positions match TRBD2. V lost 3 bases and J lost 10; bases outside the gene matches: 5. The CDR3 has 14 amino acids. In germline, CDR1 is LGHNA, CDR2 YSLEER. DNA of the CDR3: TGCGCCAGCAGCCACGGACTAGCGGGCGGGGAGCAGTTCTTC. Amino acids: CASSHGLAGGEQFF.

This clonotype was recorded at least ten times. Written as DNA, the CDR3 is TGTGCCAGCAGTCCCCCTGCGGGCTCTCGGGGTGAGCAGTTCTTC. Translated: CASSPPAGSRGEQFF. The chain combines TRBV2 with TRBJ2-1; tentative D call: TRBD2 (5 bases). The CDR3 length is 15 residues. Trimming left V 5 bases short and J 9 bases short, with 20 bases between. Per the germline V gene, CDR1 is SNHLY and CDR2 is FYNNEI. The complete variable domain, with remaining parts taken from reference TRBV2 and TRBJ2-1, reads EPEVTQTPSHQVTQMGQEVILRCVPISNHLYFYWYRQILGQKVEFLVSFYNNEISEKSEIFDDQFSVERPDGSNFTLKIRSTKLEDSAMYFCASSPPAGSRGEQFFGPGTRLTVL.

This clonotype has only a few counts. The chain couples TRBV20-1 to TRBJ2-7; D is perhaps TRBD1 (6 bases). This CDR3 is built from 13 residues. The V and J ends lost 0 bases and 5 bases respectively, with 11 bases between them. Germline V gene lookup returns CDR1 DFQATT and CDR2 SNEGSKA (reference sequence). In nucleotides, the CDR3 is TGCAGTGCTAGAGACAACACAGGGAACGAGCAGTACTTC. This codes for CSARDNTGNEQYF.

The J gene is TRBJ2-7, the V gene TRBV3-1, with 8 positions matching TRBD1. CDR1 is LGHDT, CDR2 YNNKEL, per germline (reference sequence). Unmatched junction bases numbered 11, after V lost 4 bases and J lost 6 bases. The CDR3 covers 15 residues. Here the CDR3 reads CASSPDRVRLGEQYF. In DNA form, the CDR3 reads TGTGCCAGCAGCCCGGACAGGGTACGGCTAGGCGAGCAGTACTTC.

The J gene is TRBJ2-1, the V gene TRBV3-1, with D perhaps matching TRBD2 (5 bases). The CDR3 is 13 amino acids. Looked up from germline, CDR1 is LGHDT and CDR2 is YNNKEL (reference sequence). Trimming took off 3 bases at V and 5 bases at J, with 8 bases between the two ends. CDR3: CASSQDFNNEQFF. The CDR3 DNA reads as TGTGCCAGCAGCCAGGACTTTAACAATGAGCAGTTCTTC.

This clonotype was observed many times. The chain recombines TRBV2 with TRBJ2-1, with 11 bases lining up with TRBD2. With 7 bases clipped from V and 7 bases from J, the junction kept 15 bases outside the gene matches. The CDR3 totals 17 residues. Germline CDR1 and CDR2: SNHLY and FYNNEI. The chain's CDR3 is CASNEAASGRFLNEQFF. Here the CDR3 DNA reads TGTGCCAGCAACGAGGCGGCTAGCGGGAGGTTTTTGAATGAGCAGTTCTTC.

The V and J genes are TRBV12-3 or TRBV12-4 and TRBJ2-5; the match to TRBD2 covers 12 bases. This CDR3 has 19 residues. Trimming took 2 bases from V and 3 from J; bases not matched to a gene: 13. In nucleotides, the CDR3 is TGTGCCAGCAGTTTATTCAGCGGGCTAGCGGGAGGGCCGGAAGAGACCCAGTACTTC. It codes for CASSLFSGLAGGPEETQYF.

V is TRBV24-1 and J is TRBJ2-1, with 7 bases that match TRBD2. This CDR3 is 16 amino acids long. Unmatched junction bases numbered 9, after V lost 3 bases and J lost 5 bases. The germline V gene has CDR1 KGHDR and CDR2 SFDVKD. CDR3 nucleotide sequence: TGTGCCACCAGTGATCCGGGCGGACTAGACCACAATGAGCAGTTCTTC. Translating it yields CATSDPGGLDHNEQFF.

V and J are TRBV5-6 and TRBJ1-1; tentative D call: TRBD1 (5 bases). V was pared by 6 bases and J by 5 bases, with 11 bases between. This CDR3 contains 12 residues. The V gene's germline CDR1 is SGHDT and CDR2 YYEEEE. CDR3 nucleotides: TGTGCCAGCACCCGGAAGGGGACTGAAGCTTTCTTT. Its protein is CASTRKGTEAFF. Using reference TRBV5-6 and TRBJ1-1 for the parts outside the CDR3, the full variable domain is DAGVTQSPTHLIKTRGQQVTLRCSPKSGHDTVSWYQQALGQGPQFIFQYYEEEERQRGNFPDRFSGHQFPNYSSELNVNALLLGDSALYLCASTRKGTEAFFGQGTRLTVV.

The rearrangement joins TRBV20-1 to TRBJ2-1; D is perhaps TRBD2 (6 bases). V lost 6 bases and J lost 8, with 11 bases in between. The CDR3 contains 11 residues. CDR1 and CDR2 from the germline V gene are DFQATT and SNEGSKA (reference sequence). For the CDR3, the DNA is TGCAGTGCAAGACTAGTTTATGAGCAGTTCTTC. Its protein product is CSARLVYEQFF.

V usage is TRBV5-1 and J usage is TRBJ1-4; D remains unclear. CDR3 length: 14 residues. CDR1 is SGHRS, CDR2 YFSETQ, per germline. V lost 0 bases and J lost 7, with 10 bases in between. DNA of the CDR3: TGCGCCAGCAGCTTGGAAGTCCCGCCTGAAAAACTGTTTTTT. Amino acid sequence: CASSLEVPPEKLFF.

The chain links TRBV5-1 to TRBJ1-2, with D unresolved. The CDR3 consists of 15 residues. The V end lost 0 bases, the J end lost 3 bases, and 12 bases lay between the germline ends. CDR1 SGHRS and CDR2 YFSETQ come from the germline V gene. The chain's CDR3 is CASSLVGISDYGYTF. The DNA of the CDR3 is TGCGCCAGCAGCTTGGTTGGGATCTCTGACTATGGCTACACCTTC.

The rearrangement joins TRBV25-1 to TRBJ2-5; 7 nucleotides align to TRBD2. The J segment lost 2 bases and the V segment lost 1 base, leaving 1 base of the junction unmatched. Per the germline V gene, CDR1 is MGHDK and CDR2 is SYGVNS. The CDR3 is 14 residues long. Written as DNA, the CDR3 is TGTGCCAGCAGTGAATTCGGGAGGCAAGAGACCCAGTACTTC. This codes for CASSEFGRQETQYF.

A note on this clonotype: Its ends do not fully match the called genes, so a read error is possible. V and J are TRBV12-3 or TRBV12-4 and TRBJ2-3; maybe TRBD1 (6 bases). This CDR3 contains 17 residues. As DNA, the CDR3 is TGTACCAGCAGTTTAGCAGGGGCAGGGGCCCCCACAGATACGCAGTATTTT. Its protein product is CTSSLAGAGAPTDTQYF.

This chain uses TRBV3-1 with TRBJ1-1; a possible D gene is TRBD1 (6 bases). Trimming cost V 0 bases and J 10 bases, with 15 bases left between them. Germline-derived CDR1 and CDR2 are LGHDT and YNNKEL (reference sequence). The CDR3 has 14 residues. As DNA, the CDR3 is TGTGCCAGCAGCCAAGATCAGGGGTCTAGGGGAGCTTTCTTT. Translation gives CASSQDQGSRGAFF.

This clonotype occurred a few times. This CDR3 is CASSLLSASGNTIYF. In DNA, the CDR3 is TGTGCCAGCAGCTTATTGTCAGCCTCTGGAAACACCATATATTTT. This chain joins TRBV7-9 and TRBJ1-3; no definite D call. This CDR3 spans 15 amino acids. Germline assignment: CDR1 SEHNR and CDR2 FQNEAQ (reference sequence). Trimming took off 2 bases at V and 0 bases at J, with 8 bases between the two ends.

About this clonotype itself: Likely a read error: the CDR3 ends without its conserved phenylalanine or tryptophan. The chain uses TRBV29-1 and TRBJ1-2; tentative D call: TRBD1 (6 bases). Per the germline V gene, CDR1 is SQVTM and CDR2 is ANQGSEA. The CDR3 spans 13 residues. V was pared by 6 bases and J by 7 bases, with 18 bases between. Written as DNA, the CDR3 is TGCAGCGTCAACCGGGGGGGCTCTTCTGGCTACACCATC. Encoded protein: CSVNRGGSSGYTI.

This clonotype was seen more than once but under ten times. The J gene is TRBJ2-1, the V gene TRBV5-6, with TRBD1 identical over 7 bases. Germline V gene lookup returns CDR1 SGHDT and CDR2 YYEEEE. The V gene end was trimmed by 4 bases and the J gene end by 4 bases; junction bases not matched to a gene: 8. The CDR3 is made up of 15 amino acids. CDR3 coding DNA: TGTGCCAGCAGCAGATCCCTACAGGGGTACAATGAGCAGTTCTTC. Protein product: CASSRSLQGYNEQFF.

V usage is TRBV5-1 and J usage is TRBJ2-7; 7 nucleotides agree with TRBD2. Per the germline V gene, CDR1 is SGHRS and CDR2 is YFSETQ. The ends lost 3 bases at V and 4 bases at J; junction bases unmatched: 13. The CDR3 runs to 16 residues. The CDR3 nucleotides are TGCGCCAGCAGCTCCCGGGGACTAACGGACAAATACGAGCAGTACTTC. Translating gives CASSSRGLTDKYEQYF.